These T cell receptor beta chains were read from a single sample in a study of blood T cell repertoires in COVID-19. The assay was immunoSEQ multiplex PCR, and TCRdb's table has in-frame clones only and misses some. The profile covers 250,000 to 350,000 clones, with roughly 86% appearing a single time and about 1.7% taken by the ten largest. What was sequenced was peripheral blood. All receptors come from a woman between 45 and 60 years old with acute or convalescent COVID-19. The CDR3 runs from the conserved cysteine through the conserved F or W. A D gene is named only where the DNA matches it firmly. Size tells how often a clone was seen (once, few, many) or the class of an expanded clone, and some rows leave it out.

v_gene	abundance	d_gene	j_gene	CDR3aa	CDR3nt
TRBV4-2	.	.	TRBJ2-1	CASSQDVVAAYNEQFF	TGTGCCAGCAGCCAAGATGTAGTAGCGGCCTACAATGAGCAGTTCTTC
TRBV24-1	.	.	TRBJ2-3	CATSDKGLSTDTQYF	TGTGCCACCAGTGATAAAGGACTAAGCACAGATACGCAGTATTTT
TRBV27	.	.	TRBJ1-1	CASSSRAPTEAFF	TGTGCCAGCAGTTCCAGGGCCCCCACTGAAGCTTTCTTT
TRBV19	.	.	TRBJ1-6	CASSMGQAPLRF	TGTGCCAGTAGTATGGGGCAGGCACCCCTCCGCTTT
TRBV11-2	.	TRBD1	TRBJ2-6	CASSQHRGLGANVLTF	TGTGCCAGCAGCCAACACAGGGGGCTTGGGGCCAACGTCCTGACTTTC
TRBV28	.	TRBD1	TRBJ1-6	CASFVTGTAYNSPLHF	TGTGCCAGTTTCGTTACCGGGACAGCCTATAATTCACCCCTCCACTTT
TRBV5-1	few	TRBD1	TRBJ2-2	CASSLGARGTTGELFF	TGCGCCAGCAGCTTGGGCGCCAGGGGGACCACCGGGGAGCTGTTTTTT
TRBV25-1	.	TRBD1	TRBJ2-5	CASSEGRGSGYF	TGTGCCAGCAGTGAGGGCAGGGGGTCCGGGTACTTC
TRBV6-6	.	TRBD2	TRBJ2-4	CAITRTSGNNIQYF	TGTGCCATCACCCGGACTAGCGGGAATAACATTCAGTACTTC
TRBV25-1	.	TRBD2	TRBJ2-7	CASGTSSEQYF	TGTGCCAGCGGGACTAGTTCCGAGCAGTACTTC
TRBV7-9	.	.	TRBJ1-4	CAGDPGVVNEKLFF	TGTGCCGGCGACCCGGGAGTCGTGAATGAAAAACTGTTTTTT
TRBV29-1	.	.	TRBJ2-7	CSVDVPRSYEQYF	TGCAGCGTTGACGTCCCGAGGAGCTACGAGCAGTACTTC
TRBV5-1	.	.	TRBJ2-7	CASSLRLGTLAHEQYF	TGCGCCAGCAGCTTGCGGCTCGGGACATTAGCCCACGAGCAGTACTTC
TRBV2	.	TRBD1	TRBJ2-5	CASSTTGAQETQYF	TGTGCCAGCAGTACCACAGGGGCCCAAGAGACCCAGTACTTC